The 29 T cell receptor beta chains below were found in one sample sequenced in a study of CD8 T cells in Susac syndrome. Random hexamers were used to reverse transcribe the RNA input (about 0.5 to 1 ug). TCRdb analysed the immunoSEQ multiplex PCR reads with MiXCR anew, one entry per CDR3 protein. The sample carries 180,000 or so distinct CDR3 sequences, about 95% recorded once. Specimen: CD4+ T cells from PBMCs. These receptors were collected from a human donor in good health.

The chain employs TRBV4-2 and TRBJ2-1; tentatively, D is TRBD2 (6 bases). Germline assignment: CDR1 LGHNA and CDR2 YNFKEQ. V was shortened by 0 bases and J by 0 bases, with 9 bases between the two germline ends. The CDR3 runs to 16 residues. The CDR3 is CASSQEGTFSYNEQFF. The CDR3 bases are TGTGCCAGCAGCCAAGAGGGGACTTTCTCCTACAATGAGCAGTTCTTC.

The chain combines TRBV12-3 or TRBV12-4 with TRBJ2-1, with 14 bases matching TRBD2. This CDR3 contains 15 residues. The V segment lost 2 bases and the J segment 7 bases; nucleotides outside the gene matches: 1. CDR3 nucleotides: TGTGCCAGCAGTTTATGGACTAGCGGGAGGAATGAGCAGTTCTTC. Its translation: CASSLWTSGRNEQFF.

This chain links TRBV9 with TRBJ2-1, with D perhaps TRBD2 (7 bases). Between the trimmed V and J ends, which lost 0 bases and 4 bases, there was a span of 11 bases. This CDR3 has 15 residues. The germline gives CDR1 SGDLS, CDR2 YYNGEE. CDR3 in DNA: TGTGCCAGCAGCGTAGGAGCGGGACAATACAATGAGCAGTTCTTC. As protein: CASSVGAGQYNEQFF.

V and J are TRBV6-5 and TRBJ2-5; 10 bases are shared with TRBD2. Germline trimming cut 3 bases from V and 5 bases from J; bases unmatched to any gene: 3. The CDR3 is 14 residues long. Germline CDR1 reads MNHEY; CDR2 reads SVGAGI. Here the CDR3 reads CASSYLAGVETQYF. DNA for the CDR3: TGTGCCAGCAGTTATCTAGCGGGAGTGGAGACCCAGTACTTC.

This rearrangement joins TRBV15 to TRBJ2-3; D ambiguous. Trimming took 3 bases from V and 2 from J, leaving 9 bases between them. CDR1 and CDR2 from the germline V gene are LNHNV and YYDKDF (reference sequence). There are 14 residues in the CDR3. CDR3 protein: CATSRGTYTDTQYF. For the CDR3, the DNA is TGTGCCACCAGCAGGGGAACGTACACAGATACGCAGTATTTT. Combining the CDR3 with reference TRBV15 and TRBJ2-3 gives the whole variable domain DAMVIQNPRYQVTQFGKPVTLSCSQTLNHNVMYWYQQKSSQAPKLLFHYYDKDFNNEADTPDNFQSRRPNTSFCFLDIRSPGLGDTAMYLCATSRGTYTDTQYFGPGTRLTVL.

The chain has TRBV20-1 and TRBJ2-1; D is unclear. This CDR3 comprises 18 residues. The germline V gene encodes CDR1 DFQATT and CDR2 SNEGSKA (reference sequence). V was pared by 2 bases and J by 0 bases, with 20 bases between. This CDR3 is CSARPPFGGRSSYNEQFF. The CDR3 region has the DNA TGCAGTGCTAGACCACCCTTCGGCGGCAGAAGCTCCTACAATGAGCAGTTCTTC.

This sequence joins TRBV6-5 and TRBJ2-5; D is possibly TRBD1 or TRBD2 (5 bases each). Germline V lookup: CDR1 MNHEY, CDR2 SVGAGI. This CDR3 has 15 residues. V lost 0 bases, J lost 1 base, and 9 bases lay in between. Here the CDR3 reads CASSYSRGVQETQYF. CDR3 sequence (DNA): TGTGCCAGCAGTTACTCGAGAGGGGTCCAAGAGACCCAGTACTTC.

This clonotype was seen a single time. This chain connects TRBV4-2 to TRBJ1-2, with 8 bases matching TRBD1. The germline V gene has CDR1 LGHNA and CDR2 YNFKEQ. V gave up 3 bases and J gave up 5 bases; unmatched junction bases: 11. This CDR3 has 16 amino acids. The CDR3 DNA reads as TGTGCCAGCAGCCATCTATACCCGGGACAGGAATATGGCTACACCTTC. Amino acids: CASSHLYPGQEYGYTF.

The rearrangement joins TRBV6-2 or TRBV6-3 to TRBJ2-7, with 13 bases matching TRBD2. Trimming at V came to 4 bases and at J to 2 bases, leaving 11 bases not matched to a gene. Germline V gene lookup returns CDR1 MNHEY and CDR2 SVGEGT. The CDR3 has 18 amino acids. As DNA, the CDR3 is TGTGCCAGCAGTTCAATGACTAGCGGGAGGCCCCCCACCTACGAGCAGTACTTC. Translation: CASSSMTSGRPPTYEQYF.

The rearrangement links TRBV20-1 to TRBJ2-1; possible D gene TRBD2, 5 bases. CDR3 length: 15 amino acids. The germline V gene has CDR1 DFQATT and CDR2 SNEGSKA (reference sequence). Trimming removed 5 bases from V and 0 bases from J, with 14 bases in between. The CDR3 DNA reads TGCAGTGCTGACCCCGGGATGAACTCCTACAATGAGCAGTTCTTC. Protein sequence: CSADPGMNSYNEQFF.

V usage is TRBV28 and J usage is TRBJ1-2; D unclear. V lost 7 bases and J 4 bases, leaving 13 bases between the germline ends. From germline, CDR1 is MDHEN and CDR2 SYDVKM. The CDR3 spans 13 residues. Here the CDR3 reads CASTMRGVYGYTF. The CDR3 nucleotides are TGTGCCAGCACCATGCGAGGAGTCTATGGCTACACCTTC.

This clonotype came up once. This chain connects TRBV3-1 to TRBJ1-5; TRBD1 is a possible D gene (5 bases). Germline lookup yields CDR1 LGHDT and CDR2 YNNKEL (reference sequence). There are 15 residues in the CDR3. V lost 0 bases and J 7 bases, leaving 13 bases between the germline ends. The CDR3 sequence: CASSQDRGQGQPQHF. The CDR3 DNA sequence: TGTGCCAGCAGCCAAGATCGAGGGCAGGGACAGCCCCAGCATTTT.

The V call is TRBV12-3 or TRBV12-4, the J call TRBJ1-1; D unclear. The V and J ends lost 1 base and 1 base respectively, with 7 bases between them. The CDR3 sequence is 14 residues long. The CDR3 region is CASSLVSSNTEAFF. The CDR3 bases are TGTGCCAGCAGTTTAGTCAGCTCGAACACTGAAGCTTTCTTT.

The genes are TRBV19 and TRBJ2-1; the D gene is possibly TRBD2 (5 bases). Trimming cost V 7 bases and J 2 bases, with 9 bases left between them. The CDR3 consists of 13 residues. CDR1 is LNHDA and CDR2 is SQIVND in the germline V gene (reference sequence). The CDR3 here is CASTSGAYNEQFF. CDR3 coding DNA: TGTGCCAGTACCAGCGGAGCCTACAATGAGCAGTTCTTC.

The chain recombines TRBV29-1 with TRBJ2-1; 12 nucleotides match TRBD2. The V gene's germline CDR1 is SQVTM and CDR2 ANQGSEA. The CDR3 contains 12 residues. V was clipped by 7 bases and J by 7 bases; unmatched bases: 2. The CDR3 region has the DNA TGCAGCGGGGGGACTAGCGGGAATGAGCAGTTCTTC. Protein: CSGGTSGNEQFF.

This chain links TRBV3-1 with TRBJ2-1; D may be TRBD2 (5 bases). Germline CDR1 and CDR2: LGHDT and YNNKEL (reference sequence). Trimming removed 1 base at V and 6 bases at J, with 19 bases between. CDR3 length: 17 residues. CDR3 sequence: CASSQVAYAAALNEQFF. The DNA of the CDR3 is TGTGCCAGCAGCCAAGTCGCCTACGCAGCGGCTCTCAATGAGCAGTTCTTC.

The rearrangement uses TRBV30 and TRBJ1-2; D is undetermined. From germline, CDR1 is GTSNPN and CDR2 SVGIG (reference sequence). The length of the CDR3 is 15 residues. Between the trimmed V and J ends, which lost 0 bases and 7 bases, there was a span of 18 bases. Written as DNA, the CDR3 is TGTGCCTGGAGTGTACGCCGTCTAGCGAACGGTGGCTACACCTTC. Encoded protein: CAWSVRRLANGGYTF.

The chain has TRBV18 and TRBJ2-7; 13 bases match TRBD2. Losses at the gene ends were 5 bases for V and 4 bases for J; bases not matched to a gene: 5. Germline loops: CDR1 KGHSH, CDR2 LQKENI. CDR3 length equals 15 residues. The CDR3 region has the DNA TGTGCCAGCTCATCCGGGACTAGCGGGGAGTACGAGCAGTACTTC. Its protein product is CASSSGTSGEYEQYF. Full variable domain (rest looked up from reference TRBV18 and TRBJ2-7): NAGVMQNPRHLVRRRGQEARLRCSPMKGHSHVYWYRQLPEEGLKFMVYLQKENIIDESGMPKERFSAEFPKEGPSILRIQQVVRGDSAAYFCASSSGTSGEYEQYFGPGTRLTVT.

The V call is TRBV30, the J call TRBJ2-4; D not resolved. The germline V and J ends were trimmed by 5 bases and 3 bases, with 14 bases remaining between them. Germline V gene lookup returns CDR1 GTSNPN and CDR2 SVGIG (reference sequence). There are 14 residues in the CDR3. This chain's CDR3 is CAWRRPALKNIQYF. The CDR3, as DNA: TGTGCCTGGCGGCGACCCGCCCTCAAAAACATTCAGTACTTC.

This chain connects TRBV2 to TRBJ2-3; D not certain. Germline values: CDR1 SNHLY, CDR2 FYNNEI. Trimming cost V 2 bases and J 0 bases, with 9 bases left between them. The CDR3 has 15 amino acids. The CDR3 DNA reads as TGTGCCAGCAGTGAATTCGGATCTAGCACAGATACGCAGTATTTT. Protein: CASSEFGSSTDTQYF.

CDR3 bases: TGTGCCACCAGCAGAGAAAGGACAGCCCTCAATCAGCCCCAGCATTTT. This sequence encodes CATSRERTALNQPQHF. This chain uses TRBV15 with TRBJ1-5, with D possibly being TRBD1 (6 bases). Germline CDR1 reads LNHNV; CDR2 reads YYDKDF (reference sequence). V gave up 0 bases and J gave up 3 bases, with 12 bases separating them. This CDR3 comprises 16 residues. The whole variable domain, filled in from reference TRBV15 and TRBJ1-5, reads DAMVIQNPRYQVTQFGKPVTLSCSQTLNHNVMYWYQQKSSQAPKLLFHYYDKDFNNEADTPDNFQSRRPNTSFCFLDIRSPGLGDTAMYLCATSRERTALNQPQHFGDGTRLSIL.

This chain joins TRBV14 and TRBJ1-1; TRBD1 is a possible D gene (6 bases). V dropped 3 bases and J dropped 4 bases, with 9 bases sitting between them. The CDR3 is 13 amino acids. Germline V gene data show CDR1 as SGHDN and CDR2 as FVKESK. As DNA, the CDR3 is TGTGCCAGCAGCCAGATCAGGGGCACTGAAGCTTTCTTT. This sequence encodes CASSQIRGTEAFF.

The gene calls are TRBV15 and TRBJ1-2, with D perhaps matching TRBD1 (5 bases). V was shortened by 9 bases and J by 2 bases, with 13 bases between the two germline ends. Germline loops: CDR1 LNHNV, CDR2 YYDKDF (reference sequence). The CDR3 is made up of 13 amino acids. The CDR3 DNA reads TGTGCCACTCGTGGGGGGTACAACTATGGCTACACCTTC. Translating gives CATRGGYNYGYTF. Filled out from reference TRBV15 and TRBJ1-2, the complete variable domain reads DAMVIQNPRYQVTQFGKPVTLSCSQTLNHNVMYWYQQKSSQAPKLLFHYYDKDFNNEADTPDNFQSRRPNTSFCFLDIRSPGLGDTAMYLCATRGGYNYGYTFGSGTRLTVV.

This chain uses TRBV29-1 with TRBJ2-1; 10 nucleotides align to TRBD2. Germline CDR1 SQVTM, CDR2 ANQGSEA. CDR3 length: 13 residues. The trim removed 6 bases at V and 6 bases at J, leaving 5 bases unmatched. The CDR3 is CSVRASGSNEQFF. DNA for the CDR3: TGCAGCGTGCGCGCTAGCGGGAGCAATGAGCAGTTCTTC.

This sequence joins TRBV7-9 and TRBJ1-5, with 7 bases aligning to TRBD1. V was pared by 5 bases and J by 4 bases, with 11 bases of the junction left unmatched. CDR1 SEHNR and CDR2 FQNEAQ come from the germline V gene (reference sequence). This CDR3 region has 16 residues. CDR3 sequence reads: CASSHSRQGWNQPQHF. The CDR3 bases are TGTGCCAGCAGCCATAGCCGACAGGGTTGGAATCAGCCCCAGCATTTT.

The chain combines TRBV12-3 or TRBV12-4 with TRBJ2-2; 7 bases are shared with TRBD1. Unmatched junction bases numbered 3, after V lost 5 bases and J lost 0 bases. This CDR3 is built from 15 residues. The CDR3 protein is CASSVTGTNTGELFF. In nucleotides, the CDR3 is TGTGCCAGCAGTGTGACAGGGACGAACACCGGGGAGCTGTTTTTT.

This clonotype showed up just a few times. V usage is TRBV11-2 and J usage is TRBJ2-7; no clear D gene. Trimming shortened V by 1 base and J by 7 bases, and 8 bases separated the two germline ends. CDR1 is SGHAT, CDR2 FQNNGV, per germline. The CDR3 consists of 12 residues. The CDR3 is CASSLAAGEQYF. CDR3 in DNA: TGTGCCAGCAGCTTAGCCGCCGGAGAGCAGTACTTC.

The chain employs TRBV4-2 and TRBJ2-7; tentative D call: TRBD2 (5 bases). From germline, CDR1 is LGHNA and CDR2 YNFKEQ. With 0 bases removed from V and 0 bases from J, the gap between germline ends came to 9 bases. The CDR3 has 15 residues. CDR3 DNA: TGTGCCAGCAGCCAAGATGCCGGGAACTCCTACGAGCAGTACTTC. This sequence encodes CASSQDAGNSYEQYF.

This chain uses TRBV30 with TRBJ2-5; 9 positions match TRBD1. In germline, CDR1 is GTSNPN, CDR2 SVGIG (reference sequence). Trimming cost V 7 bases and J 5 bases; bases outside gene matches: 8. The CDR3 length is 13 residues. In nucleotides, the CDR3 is TGTGCCTACGCACAGGGGGCAAGGGAGACCCAGTACTTC. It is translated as CAYAQGARETQYF.